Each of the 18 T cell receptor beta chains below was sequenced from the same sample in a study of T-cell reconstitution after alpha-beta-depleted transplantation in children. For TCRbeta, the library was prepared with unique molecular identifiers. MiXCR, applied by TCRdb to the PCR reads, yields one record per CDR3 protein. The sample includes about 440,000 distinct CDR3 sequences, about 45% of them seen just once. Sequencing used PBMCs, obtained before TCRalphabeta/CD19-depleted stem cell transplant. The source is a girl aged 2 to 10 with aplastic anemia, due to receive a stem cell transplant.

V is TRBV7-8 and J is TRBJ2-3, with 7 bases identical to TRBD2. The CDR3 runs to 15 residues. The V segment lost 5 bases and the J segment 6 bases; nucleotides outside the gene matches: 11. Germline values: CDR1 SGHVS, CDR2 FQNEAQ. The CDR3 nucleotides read TGTGCCAGCAGCCGACTCGGGACTACCCCCGATACGCAGTATTTT. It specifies CASSRLGTTPDTQYF.

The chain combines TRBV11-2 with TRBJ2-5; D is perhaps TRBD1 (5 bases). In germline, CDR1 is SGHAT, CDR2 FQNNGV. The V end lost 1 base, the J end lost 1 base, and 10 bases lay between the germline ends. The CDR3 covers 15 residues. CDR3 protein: CASSLGDSLQETQYF. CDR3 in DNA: TGTGCCAGCAGCTTAGGAGACAGCCTCCAAGAGACCCAGTACTTC.

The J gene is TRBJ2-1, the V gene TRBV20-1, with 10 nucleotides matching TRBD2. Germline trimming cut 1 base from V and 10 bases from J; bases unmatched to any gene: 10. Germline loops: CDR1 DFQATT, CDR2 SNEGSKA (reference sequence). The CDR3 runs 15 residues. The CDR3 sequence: CSARGMPSGRREQFF. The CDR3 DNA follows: TGCAGTGCTAGAGGGATGCCTAGCGGGAGACGCGAGCAGTTCTTC.

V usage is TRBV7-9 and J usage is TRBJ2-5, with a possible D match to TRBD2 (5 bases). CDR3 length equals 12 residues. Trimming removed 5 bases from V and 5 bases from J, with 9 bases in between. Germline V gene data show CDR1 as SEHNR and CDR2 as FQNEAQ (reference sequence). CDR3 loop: CASSGRRETQYF. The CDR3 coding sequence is TGTGCCAGCAGCGGAAGGAGGGAGACCCAGTACTTC.

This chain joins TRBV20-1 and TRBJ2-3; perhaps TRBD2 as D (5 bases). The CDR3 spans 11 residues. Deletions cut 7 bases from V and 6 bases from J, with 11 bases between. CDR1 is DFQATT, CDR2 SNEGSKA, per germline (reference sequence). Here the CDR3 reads CSEGLGDTQYF. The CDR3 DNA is TGCAGTGAAGGACTGGGGGATACGCAGTATTTT.

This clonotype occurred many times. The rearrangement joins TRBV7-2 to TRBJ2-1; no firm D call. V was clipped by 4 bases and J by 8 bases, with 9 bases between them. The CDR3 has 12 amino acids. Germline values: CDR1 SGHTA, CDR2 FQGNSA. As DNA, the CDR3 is TGTGCCAGCAGCTGGAGTACTTATGAGCAGTTCTTC. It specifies CASSWSTYEQFF.

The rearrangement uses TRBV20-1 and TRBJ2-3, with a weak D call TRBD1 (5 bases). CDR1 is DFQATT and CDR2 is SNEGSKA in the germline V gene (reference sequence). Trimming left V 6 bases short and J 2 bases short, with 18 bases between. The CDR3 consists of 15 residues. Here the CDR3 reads CSAPPQGRITDTQYF. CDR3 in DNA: TGCAGTGCCCCCCCTCAGGGCCGAATCACAGATACGCAGTATTTT.

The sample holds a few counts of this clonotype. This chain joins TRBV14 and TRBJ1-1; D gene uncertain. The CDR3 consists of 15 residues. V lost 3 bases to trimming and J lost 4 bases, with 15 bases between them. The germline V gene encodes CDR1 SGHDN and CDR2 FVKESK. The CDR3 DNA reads TGTGCCAGCAGCCATTCACCTAGGGAAGGCACTGAAGCTTTCTTT. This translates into CASSHSPREGTEAFF.

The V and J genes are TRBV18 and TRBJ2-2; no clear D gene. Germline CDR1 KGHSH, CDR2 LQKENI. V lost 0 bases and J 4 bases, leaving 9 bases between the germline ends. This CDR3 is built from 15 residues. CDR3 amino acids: CASSPPIISTGELFF. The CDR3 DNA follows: TGTGCCAGCTCACCACCGATCATAAGCACCGGGGAGCTGTTTTTT.

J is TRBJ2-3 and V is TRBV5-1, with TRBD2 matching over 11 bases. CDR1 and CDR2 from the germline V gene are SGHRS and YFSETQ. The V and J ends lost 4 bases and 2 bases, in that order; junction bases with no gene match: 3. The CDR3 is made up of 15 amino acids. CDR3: CASSELAGDTDTQYF. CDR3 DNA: TGCGCCAGCAGCGAACTAGCGGGGGACACAGATACGCAGTATTTT. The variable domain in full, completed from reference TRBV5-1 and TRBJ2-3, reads KAGVTQTPRYLIKTRGQQVTLSCSPISGHRSVSWYQQTPGQGLQFLFEYFSETQRNKGNFPGRFSGRQFSNSRSEMNVSTLELGDSALYLCASSELAGDTDTQYFGPGTRLTVL.

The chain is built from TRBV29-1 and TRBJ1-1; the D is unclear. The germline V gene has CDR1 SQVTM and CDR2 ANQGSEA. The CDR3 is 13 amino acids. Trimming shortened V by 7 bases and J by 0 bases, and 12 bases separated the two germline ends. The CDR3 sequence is CSGGLNMNTEAFF. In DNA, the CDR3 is TGCAGCGGAGGACTGAACATGAACACTGAAGCTTTCTTT.

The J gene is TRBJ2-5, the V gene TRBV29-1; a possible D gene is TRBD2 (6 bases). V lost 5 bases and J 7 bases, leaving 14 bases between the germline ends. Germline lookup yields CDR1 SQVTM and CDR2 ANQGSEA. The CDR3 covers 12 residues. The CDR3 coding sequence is TGCAGCGTTTCAGTAGCGGTTCGGACCCAGTACTTC. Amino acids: CSVSVAVRTQYF.

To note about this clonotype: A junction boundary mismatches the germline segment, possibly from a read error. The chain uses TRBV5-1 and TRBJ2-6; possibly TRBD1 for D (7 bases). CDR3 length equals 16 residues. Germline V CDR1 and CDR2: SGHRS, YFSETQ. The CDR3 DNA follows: TGCGCCAGCAGATTTGGAGGGGGCTCTGGGGCCGACGTCCTGACTTTC. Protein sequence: CASRFGGGSGADVLTF.

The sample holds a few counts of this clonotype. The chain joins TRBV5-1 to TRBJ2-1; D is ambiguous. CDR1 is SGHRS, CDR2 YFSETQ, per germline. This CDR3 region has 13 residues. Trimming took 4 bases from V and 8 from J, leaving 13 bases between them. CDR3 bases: TGCGCCAGCAGCCCGTTGGTAGCCGATGAGCAGTTCTTC. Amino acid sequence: CASSPLVADEQFF.

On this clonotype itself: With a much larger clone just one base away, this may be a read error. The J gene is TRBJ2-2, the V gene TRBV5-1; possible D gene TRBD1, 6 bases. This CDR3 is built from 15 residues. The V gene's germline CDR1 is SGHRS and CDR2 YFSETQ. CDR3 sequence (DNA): TGCGCCAGCAGCTGGCGACAGGAGTTCACCGGGGAGCTGCTTTTT. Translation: CASSWRQEFTGELLF.

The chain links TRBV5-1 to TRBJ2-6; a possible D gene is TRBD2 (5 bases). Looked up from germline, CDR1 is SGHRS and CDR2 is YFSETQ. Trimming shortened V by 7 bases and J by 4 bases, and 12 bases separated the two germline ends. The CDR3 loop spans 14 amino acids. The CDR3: CASGSGTGANVLTF. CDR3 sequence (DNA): TGCGCCAGCGGTTCGGGAACCGGGGCCAACGTCCTGACTTTC.

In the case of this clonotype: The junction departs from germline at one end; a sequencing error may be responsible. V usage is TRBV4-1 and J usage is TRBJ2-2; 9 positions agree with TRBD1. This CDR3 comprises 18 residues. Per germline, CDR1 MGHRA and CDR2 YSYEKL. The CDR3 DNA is TGCGCCAGCACCCAAGCGGGACAGGGACTCGCGAACACCGGGGAGCTGTTTTTT. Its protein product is CASTQAGQGLANTGELFF.

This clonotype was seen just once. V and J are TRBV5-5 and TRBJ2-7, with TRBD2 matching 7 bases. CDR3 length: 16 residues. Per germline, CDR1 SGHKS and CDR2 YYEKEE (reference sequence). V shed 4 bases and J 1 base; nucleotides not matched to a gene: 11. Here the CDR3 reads CASSGTLALESYEQYF. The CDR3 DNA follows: TGTGCCAGCAGCGGAACACTAGCGTTGGAGTCCTACGAGCAGTACTTC.